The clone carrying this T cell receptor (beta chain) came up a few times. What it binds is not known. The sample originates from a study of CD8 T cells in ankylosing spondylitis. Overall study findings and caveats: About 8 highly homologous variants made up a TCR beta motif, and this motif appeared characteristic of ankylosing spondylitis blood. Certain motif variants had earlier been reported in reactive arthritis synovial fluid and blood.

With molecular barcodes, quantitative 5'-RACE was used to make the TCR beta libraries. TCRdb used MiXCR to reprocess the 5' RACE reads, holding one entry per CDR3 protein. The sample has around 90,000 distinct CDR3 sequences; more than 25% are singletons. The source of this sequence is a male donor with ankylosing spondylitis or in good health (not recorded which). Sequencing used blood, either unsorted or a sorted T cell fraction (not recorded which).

The CDR3 loop is CSASWTARSYEQYF. DNA of the CDR3: TGCAGTGCTAGCTGGACGGCCCGATCCTACGAGCAGTACTTC. The genes are TRBV20-1 and TRBJ2-7; the D is unclear. This CDR3 contains 14 residues. The germline CDR1 and CDR2 sequences are DFQATT and SNEGSKA (reference sequence). Between the trimmed V and J ends, which lost 3 bases and 1 base, there was a span of 13 bases.